This TCR beta chain was identified during a study of regulatory T cells in long-lasting Graves disease (dated by TCRdb to the early 2020s). As for the study more broadly: Antithyroid drugs had been taken for less than 3 months by newly diagnosed Graves' disease patients. A total of roughly 35 samples underwent TCR sequencing: around 13 from persistent and roughly 20 from newly diagnosed Graves' disease patients. Patients with persistent Graves' disease were compared with patients with newly diagnosed Graves' disease using TCR sequencing and RNA sequencing of peripheral blood. The study took place in China and was registered as a clinical trial.

Note on this clonotype: The antigen it recognizes is unknown. No per-base quality is available; no much larger clone lies one base away.

CDR1 and CDR2 (MNHNS, SASEGT) derive from the germline V gene. From its cysteine to its phenylalanine, the CDR3 spans 14 amino acids. Only the CDR3 region is kept as DNA, spanning 42 bases read in frame from base 1. The time point label of this sample denotes: newly diagnosed GD, antithyroid drugs for less than 3 months. For both TCR sequencing and RNA sequencing, RNA was extracted from PBMCs in TRIzol. Graves' disease was diagnosed according to American Thyroid Association guidelines. Patients for the study were recruited at an endocrinology department in Xi'an, China. From each patient, approximately 9 milliliters of peripheral blood was collected into an EDTA anticoagulant tube. Ficoll Paque Plus density gradient separation was used to isolate PBMCs, and no additional T cell sorting was done. RNA quality was checked with an Agilent 2100 Bioanalyzer and agarose gel, and concentration with a NanoDrop 2000.

What the study reported, not specific to this receptor: The small sample size was acknowledged by the authors as a limitation that may reduce accuracy. Only the TCR beta chain was sequenced and analyzed. Persistent Graves' disease patients showed lower TCR Shannon entropy and fewer highly expanded clones than newly diagnosed patients, suggesting clonal expansion. Persistent disease showed preferential use of TRBV28, TRBJ1-2 and TRBJ2-5, whereas newly diagnosed disease favored TRBV20-1 and TRBJ2-1. Peripheral blood alone was examined, since thyroid tissue, which constituted the primary lesion, could not be accessed. Persistent patients shared more public clonotypes among themselves (approximately 2,500) than newly diagnosed patients did (more than 850).

To prepare the library, multiplex PCR was applied. Sequenced using an Illumina HiSeq 4000. iRepertoire HTBI primers and Arm-PCR amplification of CDR3 regions were used to construct TCR beta libraries. Gel purification was performed on PCR products prior to sequencing. In the paper's pipeline: Across samples, roughly 60 TRBV and over 11 TRBJ segments were identified and used for gene usage analysis of CDR3 amino acid clonotypes. Filtered high-quality paired reads were merged into contigs using COPE and FqMerger. BLAST was used to align contigs to IMGT TRBV, TRBD and TRBJ reference genes, with CDR3 defined following IMGT. Clonotypes above 0.1% frequency were classified as highly expanded clones. Shannon entropy was used to measure repertoire diversity, and the Gini coefficient was used to measure V-J evenness. A clonotype was considered public if more than one individual shared it. TCRdb trimmed the raw reads at Q25, called clones with MiXCR and kept productive beta chains. CDR3 protein duplicates are merged, each entry listing the most common genes and DNA. The V and J calls here are based on TCRdb, not the publication. The sample includes hundreds of thousands of distinct CDR3 sequences, with about 16% observed a single time. The ten largest clones add up to just under 25% of the sample.

These same records also appear under a second study, on T cells in Graves' hyperthyroidism and ophthalmopathy. The second study also describes: Stable Graves' hyperthyroidism was defined as no progression to ophthalmopathy during 18 months of follow-up. Hyperthyroidism patients were aged 18 to 65 years and newly diagnosed, with disease duration of less than 2 months. Patients with uncontrolled infections, other autoimmune diseases, pregnancy or lactation were excluded. Clinical symptoms, serum thyroxine and TRAb, thyroid ultrasound, and orbital computed tomography formed the basis for the diagnoses. The first round of RT-PCR for the TCR CDR3 was performed with the HTBI primer set and the Qiagen OneStep RT-PCR kit. Most expanded thyroid clonotypes (frequency above 0.001) were also detected in blood, suggesting blood repertoires may reflect thyroid immune responses. A 13 V-J signature model separated ophthalmopathy from stable hyperthyroidism, with about 88% sensitivity and roughly 81% specificity in cross-validation and 80%/75% in testing. During validation, the model predicted progression to ophthalmopathy a median of around 7 months ahead of onset, with almost 71% sensitivity and almost 75% specificity. To identify TCR V-J signatures that set the groups apart, the researchers used a discovery cohort of 100 patients, made up of 40 to 45 with Graves' ophthalmopathy and 57 with stable Graves' hyperthyroidism. Prospective prediction of ophthalmopathy was tested in an independent validation cohort of 18 to 20 hyperthyroidism patients and 17 patients who later progressed to ophthalmopathy. The approximately 98 discovery patients were randomly divided into training and test sets at a 7:3 ratio. The study also compared thyroid tissue and blood T-cell repertoires from roughly 6 Graves' hyperthyroidism patients. Once sampling was done, hyperthyroidism patients were given methimazole at a starting dose of 30 mg daily, whereas ophthalmopathy patients were given high-dose intravenous methylprednisolone. The libraries were constructed in a second round of multiplex PCR and then size-selected and purified. The libraries were sequenced on an Illumina HiSeq2000 using paired-end 100 bp reads. SOAPnuke was used to process the raw data, throwing out any read that contained adapters or uncalled bases, had a mean Phred below 15, or lacked an exact constant-primer or identifier match. COPE v1.2.5 was used to merge high-quality paired reads, and clonotypes were defined as unique nucleotide sequences. Clonotypes were aligned to IMGT TRBV, TRBD and TRBJ reference segments using MiTCR v1.1. The analysis included only V-J combinations with a frequency above 0.0001, which together covered over 98% of the repertoires. A TCS score was defined as the ratio of F50 (clonal expansion) to E x V (chaos), with BLOSUM62-based TCRdist applied between CDR3 peptides within each V-J. Welch's t-statistics and random forest reduced around 550 V-J features to 10 to 15, which were used in a naive Bayes classifier (R e1071). No statistical method was used to set the sample size in advance, and investigators knew the group allocation. The paper reports TCR Vbeta CDR3 sequencing of approximately 130 peripheral blood samples: approximately 43 ophthalmopathy, approximately 74 hyperthyroidism and 17 progressor patients.

The receptor chain draws on TRBV6-1 and TRBJ2-1; TRBD2 matches 10 bases in the middle. TRBJ2-7 explains the end of the DNA better; the J call may be wrong. Specimen: peripheral blood mononuclear cells (PBMCs), collected at new diagnosis, from a patient treated with antithyroid drugs. The receptor's source is a middle-aged woman with Graves disease. Donor details come from another sample of the same person, matched by shared clones. The CDR3 in this case is CASSPAGGPVEQYF. The nucleotide sequence is given as TGTGCCAGCAGTCCAGCGGGAGGGCCGGTCGAGCAGTACTTC.